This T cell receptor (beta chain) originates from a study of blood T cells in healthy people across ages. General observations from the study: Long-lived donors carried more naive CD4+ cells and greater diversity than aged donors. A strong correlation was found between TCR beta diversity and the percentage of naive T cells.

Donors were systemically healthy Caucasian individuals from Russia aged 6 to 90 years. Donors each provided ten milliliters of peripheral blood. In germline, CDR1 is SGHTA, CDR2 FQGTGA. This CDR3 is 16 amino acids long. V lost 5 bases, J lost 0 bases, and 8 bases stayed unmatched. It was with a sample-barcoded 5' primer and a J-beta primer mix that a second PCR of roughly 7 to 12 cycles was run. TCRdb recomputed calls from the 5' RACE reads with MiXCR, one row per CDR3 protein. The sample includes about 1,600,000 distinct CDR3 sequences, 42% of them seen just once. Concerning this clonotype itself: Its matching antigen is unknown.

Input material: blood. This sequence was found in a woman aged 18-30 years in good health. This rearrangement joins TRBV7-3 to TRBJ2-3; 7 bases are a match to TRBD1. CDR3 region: CASSGYRDRSTDTQYF. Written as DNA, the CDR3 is TGTGCCAGCAGCGGATACCGGGACAGAAGCACAGATACGCAGTATTTT. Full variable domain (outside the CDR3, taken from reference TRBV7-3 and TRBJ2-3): GAGVSQTPSNKVTEKGKYVELRCDPISGHTALYWYRQSLGQGPEFLIYFQGTGAADDSGLPNDRFFAVRPEGSVSTLKIQRTERGDSAVYLCASSGYRDRSTDTQYFGPGTRLTVL.